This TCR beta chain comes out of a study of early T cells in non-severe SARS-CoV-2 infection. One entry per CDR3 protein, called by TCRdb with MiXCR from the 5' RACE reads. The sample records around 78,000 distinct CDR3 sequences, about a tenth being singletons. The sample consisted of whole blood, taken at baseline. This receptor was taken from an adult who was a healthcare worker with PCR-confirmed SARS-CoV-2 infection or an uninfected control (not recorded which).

As DNA, the CDR3 is TGTGCCAGCAGTAGATGGGGACATCCGAGCACTGAAGCTTTCTTT. This translates into CASSRWGHPSTEAFF. The rearrangement links TRBV6-1 to TRBJ1-1, with D possibly matching TRBD1 (6 bases). Germline CDR1 MNHNS, CDR2 SASEGT. The CDR3 has 15 amino acids. Trimming stripped 5 bases from V and 4 bases from J, with 17 bases between.